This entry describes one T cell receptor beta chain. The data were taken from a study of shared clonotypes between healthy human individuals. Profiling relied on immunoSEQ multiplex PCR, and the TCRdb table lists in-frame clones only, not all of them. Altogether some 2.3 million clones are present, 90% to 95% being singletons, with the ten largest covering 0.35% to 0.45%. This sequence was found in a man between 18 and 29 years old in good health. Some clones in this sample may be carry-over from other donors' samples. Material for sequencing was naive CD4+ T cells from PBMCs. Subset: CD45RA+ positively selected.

The CDR3 nucleotides are TGTGCCATCACTGACCAACAGGGTATCGAGCAGTACTTC. Residues: CAITDQQGIEQYF. The chain is built from TRBV10-3 and TRBJ2-7, with a tentative D call TRBD1 (6 bases). V was trimmed by 7 bases and J by 6 bases, leaving 16 bases between them. The CDR3 consists of 13 residues. Germline CDR1 is ENHRY and CDR2 is SYGVKD.